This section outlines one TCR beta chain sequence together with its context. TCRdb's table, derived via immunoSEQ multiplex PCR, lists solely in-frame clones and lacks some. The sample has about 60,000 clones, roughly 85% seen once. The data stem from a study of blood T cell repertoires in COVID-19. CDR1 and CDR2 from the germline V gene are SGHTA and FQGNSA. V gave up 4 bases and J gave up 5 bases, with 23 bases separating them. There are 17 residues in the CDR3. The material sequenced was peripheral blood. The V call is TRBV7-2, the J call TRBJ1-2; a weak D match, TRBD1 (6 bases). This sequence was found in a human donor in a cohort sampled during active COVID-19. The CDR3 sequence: CASSSYQGTLPRYGYTF. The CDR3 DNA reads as TGTGCCAGCAGCTCATATCAGGGGACACTCCCTAGGTATGGCTACACCTTC.